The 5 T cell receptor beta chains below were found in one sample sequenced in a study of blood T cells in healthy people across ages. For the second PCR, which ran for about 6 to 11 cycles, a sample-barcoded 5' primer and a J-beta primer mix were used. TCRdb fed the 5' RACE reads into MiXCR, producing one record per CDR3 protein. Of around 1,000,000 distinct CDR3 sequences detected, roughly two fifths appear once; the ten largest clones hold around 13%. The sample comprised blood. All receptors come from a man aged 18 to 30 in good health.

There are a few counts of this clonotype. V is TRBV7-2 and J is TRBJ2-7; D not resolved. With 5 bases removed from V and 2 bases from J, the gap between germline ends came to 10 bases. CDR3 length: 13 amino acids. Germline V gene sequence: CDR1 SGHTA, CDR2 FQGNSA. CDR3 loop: CASSIPGPYEQYF. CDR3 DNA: TGTGCCAGCAGCATTCCCGGGCCCTACGAGCAGTACTTC.

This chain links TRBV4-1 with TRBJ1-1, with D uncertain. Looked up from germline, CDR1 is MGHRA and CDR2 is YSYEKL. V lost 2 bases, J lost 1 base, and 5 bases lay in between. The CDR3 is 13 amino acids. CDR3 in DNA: TGCGCCAGCAGCCAAATGGAGAACACTGAAGCTTTCTTT. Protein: CASSQMENTEAFF.

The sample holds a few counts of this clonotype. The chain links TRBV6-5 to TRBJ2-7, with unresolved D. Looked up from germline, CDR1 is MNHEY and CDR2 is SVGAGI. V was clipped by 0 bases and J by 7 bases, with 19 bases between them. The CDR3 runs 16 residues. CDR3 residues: CASSYSNGVGRNEQYF. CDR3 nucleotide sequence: TGTGCCAGCAGTTACTCGAACGGAGTAGGGCGTAATGAGCAGTACTTC.

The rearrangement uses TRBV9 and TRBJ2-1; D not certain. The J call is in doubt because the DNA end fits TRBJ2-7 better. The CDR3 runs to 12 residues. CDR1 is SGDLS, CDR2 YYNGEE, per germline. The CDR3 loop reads CASSVPHNEQYF. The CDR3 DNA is TGTGCCAGCAGCGTACCCCACAATGAGCAGTACTTC.

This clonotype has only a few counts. DNA for the CDR3: TGTGCCAGCAGCCGTTTGAGGGACAATGAGCAGTTCTTC. It specifies CASSRLRDNEQFF. The chain combines TRBV5-6 with TRBJ2-1; tentatively, D is TRBD2 (5 bases). Germline V gene lookup returns CDR1 SGHDT and CDR2 YYEEEE. The V end lost 4 bases, the J end lost 5 bases, and 10 bases lay between the germline ends. The CDR3 contains 13 residues.